These T cell receptor beta chains were read from a single sample in a study of T cells in Graves' hyperthyroidism and ophthalmopathy. TCRdb re-called the multiplex PCR reads with MiXCR, one entry per CDR3 protein. The sample has about 350,000 distinct CDR3 sequences; roughly 13% are singletons. The sequenced material came from blood. The receptors derive from a woman in her twenties or thirties with Graves' hyperthyroidism. The CDR3 runs from the conserved cysteine through the conserved F or W. D genes are given only for firm matches. Clone size is shown for a subset of rows, as once, few, many or a class of expanded clone.

-,TRBJ1-5,-,TRBV30,TGTGCCTGGAGAGGGGGTGGGGGACATCAGCCCCAGCATTTT,CAWRGGGGHQPQHF
many,TRBJ2-7,-,TRBV11-2,TGTGCCAGCAGCCCGAGGCGCGGACTCCACTCCTACGAGCAGTACTTC,CASSPRRGLHSYEQYF
many,TRBJ1-1,-,TRBV27,TGTGCCAGCACCCCGGCCGGCCTGAACACTGAAGCTTTCTTT,CASTPAGLNTEAFF
-,TRBJ2-3,-,TRBV6-5,TGTGCCAGCAGTTACTCGATAGAATCCGGCGGAGCGCAGTATTTT,CASSYSIESGGAQYF
many,TRBJ2-2,TRBD1,TRBV7-9,TGTGCCAGCAGCTTAGCGGAGGGGACAGGGGACACCGGGGAGCTGTTTTTT,CASSLAEGTGDTGELFF
-,TRBJ2-1,TRBD2,TRBV5-1,TGCGCCAGCAGCTTATTAGCGGGACTCAACAATGAGCAGTTCTTC,CASSLLAGLNNEQFF
-,TRBJ2-1,-,TRBV6-1,TGTGCCAGCAGTGAACTCAGGGCTAGTGAGCAGTTCTTC,CASSELRASEQFF
-,TRBJ1-2,-,TRBV7-2,TGTGCCAGCAGCCAGAGGGGAAGGGACTATGGCTACACCTTC,CASSQRGRDYGYTF
-,TRBJ2-3,-,TRBV28,TGTGCCAGCGGATTCTCGGGCGTAAGCACAGATACGCAGTATTTT,CASGFSGVSTDTQYF
few,TRBJ2-3,-,TRBV6-2/TRBV6-3,TGTGCCAGCAGTTTGAAGCCGAGCACAGATACGCAGTATTTT,CASSLKPSTDTQYF
many,TRBJ2-7,TRBD1,TRBV6-1,TGTGCCAGCAGTTATGACAGGGTGGGCGAGCAGTACTTC,CASSYDRVGEQYF
many,TRBJ2-7,-,TRBV19,TGTGCCAGTAGTGTCCTTTTTGCGGAATCCTACGAGCAGTACTTC,CASSVLFAESYEQYF
few,TRBJ2-2,-,TRBV7-2,TGTGCCAGCAGCTTACAATTTGTTCCCGGGGAGCTGTTTTTT,CASSLQFVPGELFF
-,TRBJ2-2,TRBD2,TRBV15,TGTGCCACCAGTCCCCTAGCGGGAGGGACCGGGGAGCTGTTTTTT,CATSPLAGGTGELFF
-,TRBJ2-5,-,TRBV5-1,TGCGCCAGCAGCCTTACCGGGAGCCCACAAGAGACCCAGTACTTC,CASSLTGSPQETQYF
many,TRBJ1-5,TRBD1,TRBV11-2,TGTGCCAGCAGCCCAGGGACAGCTTGGGATCAGCCCCAGCATTTT,CASSPGTAWDQPQHF
many,TRBJ2-4,-,TRBV14,TGTGCCAGCAGCCAAGGCGTGACAGAAAAAAACATTCAGTACTTC,CASSQGVTEKNIQYF
many,TRBJ2-7,-,TRBV12-5,TGTGCTAGTGGTTTGGCGACTACTTACGAGCAGTACTTC,CASGLATTYEQYF
many,TRBJ2-5,TRBD1,TRBV6-1,TGTGCCAGCAGTGAAGAAACGGGACAGGGCTCATTGGGCCAGTACTTC,CASSEETGQGSLGQYF
many,TRBJ2-1,-,TRBV2,TGTGCCAGCAGTTCCAAGTGGGGCTCCTACAATGAGCAGTTCTTC,CASSSKWGSYNEQFF
few,TRBJ1-1,TRBD1,TRBV2,TGTGCCGGCAGAGGACAGGGTAGCACTGAAGCTTTCTTT,CAGRGQGSTEAFF
-,TRBJ2-7,-,TRBV29-1,TGCAGCGTTGGGAGGGGGGAGCGGGAGCAGTACTTC,CSVGRGEREQYF
few,TRBJ2-7,-,TRBV20-1,TGCAGTGCCGTCCTACCTAGTATTGGCGAGCAGTACTTC,CSAVLPSIGEQYF
-,TRBJ1-4,-,TRBV11-2,TGTGCCAGCAGCCCTGAAGCTGCAACTAATGAAAAACTGTTTTTT,CASSPEAATNEKLFF
many,TRBJ2-7,-,TRBV6-2/TRBV6-3,TGTGCCAGCAGTTCCCCGGACAGCTACTACGAGCAGTACTTC,CASSSPDSYYEQYF
many,TRBJ2-1,-,TRBV2,TGTGCCAGCATCTTGGTCGGTGAGCAGTTCTTC,CASILVGEQFF
many,TRBJ1-2,-,TRBV6-5,TGTGCCAGCAGTTACTCGCTTTTGGGCAGGGGTTCGGATGGCTACACCTTC,CASSYSLLGRGSDGYTF
many,TRBJ1-4,TRBD1,TRBV28,TGTGCCAGCCTTACCGTCCGGGACAGCACAGAAAAACTGTTTTTT,CASLTVRDSTEKLFF
few,TRBJ2-6,-,TRBV6-1,TGTGCCAGCGGCGGATCGTCTGGGGCCAACGTCCTGACTTTC,CASGGSSGANVLTF
-,TRBJ2-1,TRBD2,TRBV5-1,TGCGCCAGCAGCCCCTTCTTTGGCGGGACTAGCGGGAGCTCCTACAATGAGCAGTTCTTC,CASSPFFGGTSGSSYNEQFF
many,TRBJ2-1,TRBD1,TRBV27,TGTGCCAGCAGTGCCGAAACCGGGACAGGGCTCTACAATGAGCAGTTCTTC,CASSAETGTGLYNEQFF
-,TRBJ2-3,-,TRBV11-1,TGTGCCAGCAGCTCACTCAGGGCCGTAGATACGCAGTATTTT,CASSSLRAVDTQYF
many,TRBJ1-5,-,TRBV11-2,TGTGCCAGCAGCTTACAGGTTGGCAATCAGCCCCAGCATTTT,CASSLQVGNQPQHF
many,TRBJ2-3,TRBD2,TRBV20-1,TGCAGTGCTGAGGGAGGGGACTACAACACAGATACGCAGTATTTT,CSAEGGDYNTDTQYF
few,TRBJ2-5,TRBD2,TRBV9,TGTGCCAGCAGCGTAGCCGGACTAGCGCAAGAGACCCAGTACTTC,CASSVAGLAQETQYF